This TCR beta chain originates from a study of blood T cell repertoires in COVID-19. Generated by immunoSEQ multiplex PCR, the TCRdb table keeps only in-frame clones and is missing some. Of over 100,000 clones listed, about nine tenths were seen once; the top ten hold over 10%. Between the trimmed V and J ends, which lost 1 base and 10 bases, there was a span of 14 bases. The germline V gene encodes CDR1 LGHDT and CDR2 YNNKEL (reference sequence). The CDR3 runs to 15 residues. This chain links TRBV3-1 (or the pseudogene TRBV3-2) with TRBJ1-6; D possibly corresponds to TRBD1 (6 bases). This receptor was obtained from a woman in her 70s with COVID-19, enrolled during active disease. The sequenced sample was peripheral blood. Here the CDR3 reads CASSQGSGGGSPLHF. For the CDR3, the DNA is TGTGCCAGCAGCCAAGGGAGTGGGGGCGGGTCACCCCTCCACTTT.